Each of the 16 T cell receptor beta chains below was sequenced from the same sample in a study of blood T cell repertoires in COVID-19. Sequenced by immunoSEQ multiplex PCR; TCRdb stores in-frame clones only, minus some. Here the sample spans roughly 100,000 clones, 80% to 90% being singletons. Specimen: peripheral blood. These receptors all come from a woman between 65 and 79 years old with acute or convalescent COVID-19.

V gene TRBV27 combines with J gene TRBJ1-3; D gene ambiguous. V was pared by 1 base and J by 4 bases, with 14 bases between. The CDR3 is 16 residues long. Germline V gene sequence: CDR1 MNHEY, CDR2 SMNVEV (reference sequence). CDR3 nucleotide sequence: TGTGCCAGCAGTTTATGGCCACCAAGTTCGGGAAACACCATATATTTT. This translates into CASSLWPPSSGNTIYF.

This clone was found once. The rearrangement joins TRBV30 to TRBJ1-2, with a tentative D call TRBD1 (6 bases). The CDR3 has 12 residues. Germline loops: CDR1 GTSNPN, CDR2 SVGIG (reference sequence). The V and J ends lost 1 base and 8 bases respectively, with 11 bases between them. CDR3 loop: CAWSGGHMGYTF. In DNA form, the CDR3 reads TGTGCCTGGAGTGGGGGGCACATGGGCTACACCTTC.

The V gene is TRBV10-3, the J gene TRBJ2-5, with 11 bases lining up with TRBD1. The CDR3 is 14 residues long. Germline trimming cut 6 bases from V and 5 bases from J; bases unmatched to any gene: 5. Germline CDR1 reads ENHRY; CDR2 reads SYGVKD. The CDR3 region is CAISVDRGRETQYF. CDR3 nucleotides: TGTGCCATCAGCGTGGACAGGGGGCGGGAGACCCAGTACTTC.

The gene calls are TRBV7-2 and TRBJ2-3; 9 bases are shared with TRBD2. This CDR3 is built from 16 residues. Unmatched junction bases numbered 3, after V lost 0 bases and J lost 2 bases. CDR1 and CDR2 (germline): SGHTA, FQGNSA. The DNA of the CDR3 is TGTGCCAGCAGCTTAGCGGTAGCGGGGGTCACAGATACGCAGTATTTT. Amino acids: CASSLAVAGVTDTQYF.

CDR3: CASTTSGAGTGELFF. The CDR3, as DNA: TGTGCCAGTACAACTAGCGGGGCGGGCACCGGGGAGCTGTTTTTT. The chain is built from TRBV19 and TRBJ2-2; the match to TRBD2 covers 10 bases. V was pared by 7 bases and J by 4 bases, with 6 bases of the junction left unmatched. From germline, CDR1 is LNHDA and CDR2 SQIVND (reference sequence). The length of the CDR3 is 15 residues.

This clone was observed once. This sequence joins TRBV7-2 and TRBJ2-1, with a tentative D call TRBD2 (6 bases). The V end was cut by 4 bases, the J end by 4 bases, with 11 bases between. The CDR3 loop spans 14 amino acids. Germline V lookup: CDR1 SGHTA, CDR2 FQGNSA. As DNA, the CDR3 is TGTGCCAGCAGCTCGGGAGTTGGGTACAATGAGCAGTTCTTC. It is translated as CASSSGVGYNEQFF. Supplemented by reference TRBV7-2 and TRBJ2-1, the full variable domain reads GAGVSQSPSNKVTEKGKDVELRCDPISGHTALYWYRQSLGQGLEFLIYFQGNSAPDKSGLPSDRFSAERTGGSVSTLTIQRTQQEDSAVYLCASSSGVGYNEQFFGPGTRLTVL.

The chain joins TRBV18 to TRBJ2-1; TRBD1 aligns across 7 bases. This CDR3 has 16 residues. Looked up from germline, CDR1 is KGHSH and CDR2 is LQKENI. J lost 6 bases, V lost 0 bases, and 8 bases had no gene match. DNA for the CDR3: TGTGCCAGCTCACCACCAGGGGGCACCCGCTCCAATGAGCAGTTCTTC. The encoded protein is CASSPPGGTRSNEQFF.

The V and J genes are TRBV6-5 and TRBJ1-6; 8 nucleotides agree with TRBD1. CDR3 length equals 15 residues. Germline V gene lookup returns CDR1 MNHEY and CDR2 SVGAGI. V lost 6 bases and J lost 6; bases outside the gene matches: 7. CDR3 sequence: CASRPQGASNSPLHF. The CDR3 DNA follows: TGTGCCAGCAGACCGCAGGGGGCTTCTAATTCACCCCTCCACTTT.

The rearrangement uses TRBV9 and TRBJ1-2; TRBD1 matches 10 bases. The CDR3 covers 15 residues. Germline loops: CDR1 SGDLS, CDR2 YYNGEE. Unmatched junction bases numbered 10, after V lost 3 bases and J lost 8 bases. The CDR3 here is CASSANRDRGGGYTF. CDR3 sequence (DNA): TGTGCCAGCAGCGCCAACCGGGACAGGGGTGGAGGCTACACCTTC.

This chain connects TRBV10-2 to TRBJ1-6; D is ambiguous. CDR1 and CDR2 from the germline V gene are WSHSY and SAAADI. V gave up 5 bases and J gave up 8 bases, with 13 bases separating them. CDR3 length equals 14 residues. This CDR3 reads CASSFGRIDSPLHF. CDR3 in DNA: TGCGCCAGCAGTTTCGGCAGGATAGATTCACCCCTCCACTTT.

Only one count was recorded for this clone. This sequence joins TRBV7-2 and TRBJ1-1, with 8 bases matching TRBD1. The CDR3 length is 14 residues. The V and J ends lost 5 bases and 5 bases, in that order; junction bases with no gene match: 7. CDR1 is SGHTA and CDR2 is FQGNSA in the germline V gene. CDR3 amino acids: CASSPRQGWTEAFF. DNA for the CDR3: TGTGCCAGCAGCCCCCGACAGGGGTGGACTGAAGCTTTCTTT.

The table lists this clone with a count of one. This chain connects TRBV6-5 to TRBJ2-5, with D possibly being TRBD1 (6 bases). Deletions cut 2 bases from V and 1 base from J, with 8 bases between. CDR3 length: 14 amino acids. Germline assignment: CDR1 MNHEY and CDR2 SVGAGI. The CDR3 spells CASSYGDTQETQYF. DNA of the CDR3: TGTGCCAGCAGTTACGGGGACACCCAAGAGACCCAGTACTTC.

This clone was seen a few times. The rearrangement joins TRBV19 to TRBJ2-7, with 7 bases lining up with TRBD1. The ends lost 8 bases at V and 3 bases at J; junction bases unmatched: 10. There are 14 residues in the CDR3. CDR1 is LNHDA, CDR2 SQIVND, per germline (reference sequence). Written as DNA, the CDR3 is TGTGCCAGTGGAAACGGACAGGAGTTCTACGAGCAGTACTTC. It encodes CASGNGQEFYEQYF.

This rearrangement joins TRBV9 to TRBJ2-3; no definite D call. V was trimmed by 2 bases and J by 0 bases, leaving 7 bases between them. The CDR3 length is 14 residues. Germline loops: CDR1 SGDLS, CDR2 YYNGEE. The CDR3 DNA reads as TGTGCCAGCAGCGTGGGCCAGAGCACAGATACGCAGTATTTT. Amino acid sequence: CASSVGQSTDTQYF.

The chain links TRBV7-2 to TRBJ1-2; tentative D call: TRBD1 (5 bases). Trimming pared 5 bases from V and 4 bases from J, leaving 20 bases between. Germline V gives CDR1 SGHTA, CDR2 FQGNSA. This CDR3 has 16 residues. The CDR3 coding sequence is TGTGCCAGCAGCACAAGCTCCGGAGGGGATCGCTATGGCTACACCTTC. Its translation: CASSTSSGGDRYGYTF.

V gene TRBV27 combines with J gene TRBJ1-1; 11 nucleotides align to TRBD1. The CDR3 is 14 amino acids. J was trimmed by 3 bases and V by 5 bases; bases with no gene match: 2. CDR1 MNHEY and CDR2 SMNVEV come from the germline V gene (reference sequence). The CDR3 reads CASSVGQGDTEAFF. CDR3 nucleotide sequence: TGTGCCAGCAGTGTGGGACAGGGGGACACTGAAGCTTTCTTT.